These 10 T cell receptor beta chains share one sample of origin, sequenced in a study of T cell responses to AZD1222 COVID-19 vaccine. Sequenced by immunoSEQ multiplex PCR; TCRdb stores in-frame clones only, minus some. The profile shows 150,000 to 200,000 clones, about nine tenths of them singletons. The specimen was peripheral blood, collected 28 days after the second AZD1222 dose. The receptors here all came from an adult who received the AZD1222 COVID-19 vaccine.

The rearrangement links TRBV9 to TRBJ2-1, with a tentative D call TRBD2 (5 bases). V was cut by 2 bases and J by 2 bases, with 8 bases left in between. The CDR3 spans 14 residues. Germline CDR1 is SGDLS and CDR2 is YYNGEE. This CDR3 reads CASSVAGTYNEQFF. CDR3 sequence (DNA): TGTGCCAGCAGCGTGGCCGGGACCTACAATGAGCAGTTCTTC.

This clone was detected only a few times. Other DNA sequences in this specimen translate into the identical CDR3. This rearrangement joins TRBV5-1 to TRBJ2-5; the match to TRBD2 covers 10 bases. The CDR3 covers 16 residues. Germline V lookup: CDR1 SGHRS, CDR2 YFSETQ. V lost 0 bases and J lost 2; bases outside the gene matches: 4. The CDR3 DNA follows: TGCGCCAGCAGCTTGGCCTCAGCGGGGGGGCAAGAGACCCAGTACTTC. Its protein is CASSLASAGGQETQYF.

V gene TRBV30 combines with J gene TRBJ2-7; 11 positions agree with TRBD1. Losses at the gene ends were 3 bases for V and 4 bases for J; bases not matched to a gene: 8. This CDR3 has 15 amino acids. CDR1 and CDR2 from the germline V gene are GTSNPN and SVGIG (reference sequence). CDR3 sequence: CAWRPGQGVRYEQYF. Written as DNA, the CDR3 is TGTGCCTGGAGGCCGGGACAGGGGGTAAGGTACGAGCAGTACTTC. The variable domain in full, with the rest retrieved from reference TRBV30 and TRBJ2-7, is SQTIHQWPATLVQPVGSPLSLECTVEGTSNPNLYWYRQAAGRGLQLLFYSVGIGQISSEVPQNLSASRPQDRQFILSSKKLLLSDSGFYLCAWRPGQGVRYEQYFGPGTRLTVT.

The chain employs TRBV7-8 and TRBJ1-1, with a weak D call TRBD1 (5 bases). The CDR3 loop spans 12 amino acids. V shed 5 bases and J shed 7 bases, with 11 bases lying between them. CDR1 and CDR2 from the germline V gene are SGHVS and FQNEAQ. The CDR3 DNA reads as TGTGCCAGCAGCCTGGCGGGGGGTGAAGCTTTCTTT. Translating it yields CASSLAGGEAFF.

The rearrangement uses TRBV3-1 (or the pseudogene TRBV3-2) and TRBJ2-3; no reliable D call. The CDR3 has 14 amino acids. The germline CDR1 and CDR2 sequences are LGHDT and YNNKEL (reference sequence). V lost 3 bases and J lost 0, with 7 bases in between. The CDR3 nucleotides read TGTGCCAGCAGCCACCGGGCCAGCACAGATACGCAGTATTTT. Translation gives CASSHRASTDTQYF.

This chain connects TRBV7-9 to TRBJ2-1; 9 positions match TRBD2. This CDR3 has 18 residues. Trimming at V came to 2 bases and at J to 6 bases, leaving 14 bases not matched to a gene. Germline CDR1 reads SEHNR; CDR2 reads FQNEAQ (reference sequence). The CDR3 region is CASSLLCASGTIGNEQFF. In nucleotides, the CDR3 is TGTGCCAGCAGCTTATTGTGCGCTAGCGGGACCATCGGCAATGAGCAGTTCTTC.

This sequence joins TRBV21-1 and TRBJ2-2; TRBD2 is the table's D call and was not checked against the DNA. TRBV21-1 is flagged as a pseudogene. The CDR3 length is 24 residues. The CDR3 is CASSSKTGQGNPELAGFRTGELFF. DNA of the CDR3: TGTGCCAGCAGCTCTAAAACGGGACAGGGAAACCCTGAACTAGCGGGATTCAGGACCGGGGAGCTGTTTTTT.

CDR3 nucleotide sequence: TGTGCCAGCGCCGGGACAAGGGACTACGAGCAGTACTTC. It yields the protein CASAGTRDYEQYF. V and J are TRBV27 and TRBJ2-7; D is perhaps TRBD1 (6 bases). The V and J ends lost 8 bases and 3 bases respectively, with 14 bases between them. The CDR3 consists of 13 residues. CDR1 is MNHEY, CDR2 SMNVEV, per germline (reference sequence).

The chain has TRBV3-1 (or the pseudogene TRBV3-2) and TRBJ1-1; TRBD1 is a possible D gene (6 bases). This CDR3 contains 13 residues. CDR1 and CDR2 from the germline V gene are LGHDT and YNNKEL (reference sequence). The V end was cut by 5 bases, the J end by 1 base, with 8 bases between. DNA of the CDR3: TGTGCCAGCAGCAGGGGGAGGAACACTGAAGCTTTCTTT. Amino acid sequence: CASSRGRNTEAFF.

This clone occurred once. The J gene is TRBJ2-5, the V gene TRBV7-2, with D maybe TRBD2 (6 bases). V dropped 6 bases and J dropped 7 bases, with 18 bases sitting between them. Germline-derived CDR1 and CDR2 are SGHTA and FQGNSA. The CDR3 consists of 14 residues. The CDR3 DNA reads TGTGCCAGCAGTCCCGGCGGGGTTTACGGGACCCAGTACTTC. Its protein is CASSPGGVYGTQYF.